Shown below are 18 T cell receptor beta chains from a single sample sequenced in a study of T cells in localized non-small cell lung cancer. Measured with immunoSEQ multiplex PCR; TCRdb has only the in-frame clones, and not every one. This sample has about 40,000 clones, with around 87% found just once. The sample consisted of peripheral blood, taken before any cancer treatment. These receptors were taken from a man aged 35 to 69 with stage I lung adenocarcinoma.

This clone was seen once. The chain uses TRBV15 and TRBJ2-7; D not certain. CDR1 is LNHNV, CDR2 YYDKDF, per germline (reference sequence). The CDR3 has 12 residues. Trimming removed 6 bases at V and 2 bases at J, with 8 bases between. DNA for the CDR3: TGTGCCACCAGTTTTGGGACCTACGAGCAGTACTTC. Translated, it gives CATSFGTYEQYF.

J is TRBJ1-5 and V is TRBV6-5; TRBD1 matches at 8 bases. The CDR3 length is 13 residues. V shed 5 bases, J shed 7 bases, and the junction held 4 bases outside the gene matches. The germline gives CDR1 MNHEY, CDR2 SVGAGI. CDR3 region: CASSPGQGQPQHF. Here the CDR3 DNA reads TGTGCCAGCAGTCCCGGACAGGGCCAGCCCCAGCATTTT.

The chain is built from TRBV6-6 and TRBJ1-5; tentative D call: TRBD1 (6 bases). The CDR3 extends over 12 amino acids. The germline V gene has CDR1 MNHNY and CDR2 SVGAGI (reference sequence). Deletions cut 6 bases from V and 6 bases from J, with 9 bases between. CDR3 sequence reads: CASRLQGQPQHF. CDR3 sequence (DNA): TGTGCCAGCAGATTACAGGGTCAGCCCCAGCATTTT.

The sample holds a few counts of this clone. The chain couples TRBV10-1 to TRBJ1-3, with D perhaps matching TRBD1 (6 bases). The CDR3 is 16 residues long. Germline values: CDR1 WNHNN, CDR2 SYGVQD (reference sequence). The V end was cut by 0 bases, the J end by 1 base, with 10 bases between. Written as DNA, the CDR3 is TGCGCCAGCAGTGAGTCGAGGGGGGCGTCTGGAAACACCATATATTTT. Its protein is CASSESRGASGNTIYF.

V usage is TRBV19 and J usage is TRBJ2-2; a possible D gene is TRBD1 (6 bases). Germline V gives CDR1 LNHDA, CDR2 SQIVND (reference sequence). This CDR3 region has 17 residues. Trimming pared 8 bases from V and 4 bases from J, leaving 23 bases between. CDR3 loop: CASQYLPTGIGTGELFF. The CDR3 DNA sequence: TGTGCCAGTCAGTATCTCCCCACAGGGATAGGCACCGGGGAGCTGTTTTTT. The variable domain in full, with the rest retrieved from reference TRBV19 and TRBJ2-2, is DGGITQSPKYLFRKEGQNVTLSCEQNLNHDAMYWYRQDPGQGLRLIYYSQIVNDFQKGDIAEGYSVSREKKESFPLTVTSAQKNPTAFYLCASQYLPTGIGTGELFFGEGSRLTVL.

This rearrangement joins TRBV13 to TRBJ2-2; 8 bases fit TRBD2. This CDR3 comprises 15 residues. CDR1 PRHDT and CDR2 FYEKMQ come from the germline V gene (reference sequence). V was clipped by 5 bases and J by 3 bases; unmatched bases: 5. CDR3 nucleotide sequence: TGTGCCAGCAGCCGCAGCGGGGGTCACACCGGGGAGCTGTTTTTT. It specifies CASSRSGGHTGELFF.

The chain couples TRBV4-3 to TRBJ2-7; D unresolved. CDR3 length: 15 residues. V was trimmed by 2 bases and J by 3 bases, leaving 14 bases between them. Looked up from germline, CDR1 is LGHNA and CDR2 is YSLEER. This CDR3 is CASSQLVTTYYEQYF. The CDR3 nucleotides are TGCGCCAGCAGCCAACTTGTTACAACCTACTACGAGCAGTACTTC.

The CDR3 region has the DNA TGTGCCTGGAGGGGGGGCGCCGGGGGCTACACCTTC. Its translation is CAWRGGAGGYTF. The V call is TRBV30, the J call TRBJ1-2, with a tentative D call TRBD1 (6 bases). CDR1 and CDR2 (germline): GTSNPN, SVGIG (reference sequence). Deletions cut 3 bases from V and 8 bases from J, with 13 bases between. The CDR3 extends over 12 amino acids.

The gene calls are TRBV4-1 and TRBJ2-1; 8 nucleotides align to TRBD2. The CDR3 is 15 amino acids. After removal of 4 bases from V and 2 bases from J, the junction contained 4 bases not matched to a gene. Germline V gene sequence: CDR1 MGHRA, CDR2 YSYEKL. CDR3 sequence: CASSLAGLTYNEQFF. The CDR3, as DNA: TGCGCCAGCAGCCTAGCGGGGCTTACCTACAATGAGCAGTTCTTC.

This clone was seen only a few times. V and J are TRBV18 and TRBJ2-7; D not certain. Trimming took 1 base from V and 0 from J, leaving 10 bases between them. This CDR3 is built from 15 residues. Germline lookup yields CDR1 KGHSH and CDR2 LQKENI. The DNA of the CDR3 is TGTGCCAGCTCACCACGGACCCGGAGCTCCTACGAGCAGTACTTC. The encoded protein is CASSPRTRSSYEQYF.

This clone came up a few times. The chain recombines TRBV13 with TRBJ2-7; 8 bases are a match to TRBD1. This CDR3 is 14 amino acids long. Germline V lookup: CDR1 PRHDT, CDR2 FYEKMQ (reference sequence). V trimming: 5 bases; J trimming: 7 bases; junction bases outside the gene matches: 10. CDR3 residues: CASSISGTGLEQYF. The CDR3 nucleotides read TGTGCCAGCAGCATATCCGGGACAGGTCTGGAGCAGTACTTC.

This clone was counted between two and nine times. The rearrangement links TRBV7-2 to TRBJ1-5, with no clear D. The CDR3 totals 15 residues. CDR1 and CDR2 from the germline V gene are SGHTA and FQGNSA. V was pared by 0 bases and J by 0 bases, with 6 bases between. As DNA, the CDR3 is TGTGCCAGCAGCTTAGCAGGGTATAGCAATCAGCCCCAGCATTTT. This sequence encodes CASSLAGYSNQPQHF.

The chain is built from TRBV7-9 and TRBJ1-1, with 8 bases aligning to TRBD1. Losses at the gene ends were 5 bases for V and 1 base for J; bases not matched to a gene: 3. CDR1 SEHNR and CDR2 FQNEAQ come from the germline V gene (reference sequence). The CDR3 consists of 14 residues. This CDR3 is CASSRDRGNTEAFF. The DNA of the CDR3 is TGTGCCAGCAGCCGAGACAGGGGGAACACTGAAGCTTTCTTT.

The chain couples TRBV2 to TRBJ1-2; no clear D. The V end was cut by 8 bases, the J end by 7 bases, with 14 bases between. Looked up from germline, CDR1 is SNHLY and CDR2 is FYNNEI. This CDR3 has 12 residues. CDR3 DNA sequence: TGTGCCAGCTCGTCACACTCGAGTGGCTACACCTTC. It codes for CASSSHSSGYTF.

The chain couples TRBV18 to TRBJ2-1; D is possibly TRBD2 (6 bases). CDR1 and CDR2 (germline): KGHSH, LQKENI. The CDR3 totals 18 residues. The V end lost 0 bases, the J end lost 0 bases, and 15 bases lay between the germline ends. Here the CDR3 DNA reads TGTGCCAGCTCACCACCGGTGGCTGCGGGGAGCTCCTACAATGAGCAGTTCTTC. Translating gives CASSPPVAAGSSYNEQFF.

The rearrangement uses TRBV18 and TRBJ1-1, with unresolved D. The V gene lost 1 base and the J gene lost 1 base, with 16 bases spanning the gap. Germline V gene lookup returns CDR1 KGHSH and CDR2 LQKENI. The CDR3 consists of 17 residues. CDR3 loop: CASSPQSGRQPNTEAFF. The DNA of the CDR3 is TGTGCCAGCTCACCACAGAGCGGCAGGCAACCGAACACTGAAGCTTTCTTT.

The chain combines TRBV30 with TRBJ1-1; 9 nucleotides agree with TRBD1. Germline CDR1 GTSNPN, CDR2 SVGIG (reference sequence). Unmatched junction bases numbered 10, after V lost 0 bases and J lost 11 bases. The CDR3 is 14 amino acids. The CDR3 DNA follows: TGTGCCTGGAGTGTCCCGGGACAGGGAGTCAGGGCTTTCTTT. This codes for CAWSVPGQGVRAFF.

The rearrangement links TRBV4-2 to TRBJ2-3, with D perhaps TRBD1 (5 bases). V shed 5 bases and J shed 1 base, with 16 bases lying between them. The CDR3 has 16 residues. Looked up from germline, CDR1 is LGHNA and CDR2 is YNFKEQ. In nucleotides, the CDR3 is TGTGCCAGCAGCTTCCGACAGCGAGGAGGCACAGATACGCAGTATTTT. As protein: CASSFRQRGGTDTQYF.